One and the same sample provided the 22 T cell receptor beta chains below, sequenced in a study of blood T cell repertoires in COVID-19 (dated by TCRdb to about 2020). The library was made by the immunoSEQ multiplex PCR assay. Held by TCRdb, this immuneACCESS table contains in-frame sequences only and omits some clones. Under half of the omission traces to an unresolved V gene where checked; the cause of the rest is unknown. This sample is represented by about 160,000 clones; more than 65% of them were singletons. Together, the top ten hold around 5.3% of the sample. The sequenced sample consisted of PBMCs or T cells enriched from blood (not recorded which). The receptors come from a woman aged 40 to 50 with acute COVID-19.

The J gene is TRBJ1-2, the V gene TRBV5-6; 7 positions agree with TRBD1. This CDR3 comprises 16 residues. The J segment lost 4 bases and the V segment lost 1 base, leaving 10 bases of the junction unmatched. CDR1 SGHDT and CDR2 YYEEEE come from the germline V gene. The DNA of the CDR3 is TGTGCCAGCAGCTTGTCCCCGACAGGGTTAGTCTATGGCTACACCTTC. Its protein is CASSLSPTGLVYGYTF. Full variable domain (missing parts from reference TRBV5-6 and TRBJ1-2): DAGVTQSPTHLIKTRGQQVTLRCSPKSGHDTVSWYQQALGQGPQFIFQYYEEEERQRGNFPDRFSGHQFPNYSSELNVNALLLGDSALYLCASSLSPTGLVYGYTFGSGTRLTVV.

This clone came up once. The chain combines TRBV11-2 with TRBJ2-7; 12 nucleotides align to TRBD2. Trimming at V came to 1 base and at J to 5 bases, leaving 12 bases not matched to a gene. This CDR3 has 18 amino acids. The germline V gene encodes CDR1 SGHAT and CDR2 FQNNGV. CDR3 amino acids: CASSLGSILAGGFNEQYV. CDR3 sequence (DNA): TGTGCCAGCAGCTTAGGCAGTATTCTAGCGGGAGGGTTCAACGAGCAGTACGTC.

This chain joins TRBV10-3 and TRBJ2-7, with TRBD1 matching over 12 bases. Germline V gene lookup returns CDR1 ENHRY and CDR2 SYGVKD. J gave up 7 bases and V 5 bases, and 6 bases lay outside the gene matches. The CDR3 runs 14 residues. CDR3 sequence reads: CAISPGQGAGEQYF. DNA for the CDR3: TGTGCCATCAGTCCGGGACAGGGGGCGGGGGAGCAGTACTTC.

This clone was seen only once. The V call is TRBV6-5, the J call TRBJ1-5; tentatively, D is TRBD1 (5 bases). The CDR3 totals 14 residues. Germline CDR1 reads MNHEY; CDR2 reads SVGAGI. V lost 5 bases and J 4 bases, leaving 12 bases between the germline ends. The CDR3 bases are TGTGCCAGCAGTCCCGGGGGGGTGAATCAGCCCCAGCATTTT. The encoded protein is CASSPGGVNQPQHF.

This clone was recorded at least ten times. The rearrangement uses TRBV14 and TRBJ2-1, with TRBD2 identical over 8 bases. The V gene end was trimmed by 3 bases and the J gene end by 2 bases; junction bases not matched to a gene: 3. The CDR3 is 15 residues long. From germline, CDR1 is SGHDN and CDR2 FVKESK. The CDR3 reads CASSQIAGPYNEQFF. The CDR3 bases are TGTGCCAGCAGCCAGATAGCGGGGCCCTACAATGAGCAGTTCTTC.

This sequence joins TRBV4-1 and TRBJ1-2, with TRBD1 as a possible D gene (5 bases). Germline lookup yields CDR1 MGHRA and CDR2 YSYEKL. Trimming cost V 4 bases and J 0 bases, with 12 bases left between them. The CDR3 has 15 amino acids. The CDR3 DNA follows: TGCGCCAGCAGCCCTACGGACAAGGCTAACTATGGCTACACCTTC. Protein product: CASSPTDKANYGYTF.

V gene TRBV6-6 combines with J gene TRBJ1-2; no definite D call. The CDR3 is 12 residues long. From germline, CDR1 is MNHNY and CDR2 SVGAGI (reference sequence). The V and J ends lost 8 bases and 6 bases respectively, with 13 bases between them. DNA of the CDR3: TGTGCCAGCCGAGCTTATCGGGATGGCTACACCTTC. Translating it yields CASRAYRDGYTF.

Sample share makes this clone medium-sized. The chain recombines TRBV6-5 with TRBJ2-6, with TRBD1 matching over 7 bases. This CDR3 spans 15 amino acids. Germline assignment: CDR1 MNHEY and CDR2 SVGAGI. The V segment lost 6 bases and the J segment 0 bases; nucleotides outside the gene matches: 2. CDR3: CASRQGHSGANVLTF. CDR3 DNA: TGTGCCAGCAGACAGGGGCACTCTGGGGCCAACGTCCTGACTTTC.

The rearrangement joins TRBV5-1 to TRBJ2-1, with TRBD2 matching 9 bases. V trimming: 4 bases; J trimming: 4 bases; junction bases outside the gene matches: 9. From germline, CDR1 is SGHRS and CDR2 YFSETQ. CDR3 length equals 16 residues. CDR3 loop: CASSLSTSGPYNEQFF. In nucleotides, the CDR3 is TGCGCCAGCAGCCTTTCGACTAGCGGCCCATACAATGAGCAGTTCTTC.

This chain joins TRBV5-8 and TRBJ2-1, with 8 bases identical to TRBD2. Germline assignment: CDR1 SGHTS and CDR2 YDEGEE. This CDR3 comprises 18 residues. The ends lost 0 bases at V and 7 bases at J; junction bases unmatched: 15. The CDR3 region has the DNA TGTGCCAGCAGCTTGGGGATTTCGGGAGGGCCTTTTTCTAATGAGCAGTTCTTC. This encodes CASSLGISGGPFSNEQFF.

This sequence joins TRBV5-1 and TRBJ2-1; 9 bases are a match to TRBD2. V shed 0 bases and J 6 bases; nucleotides not matched to a gene: 10. The CDR3 extends over 17 amino acids. The germline CDR1 and CDR2 sequences are SGHRS and YFSETQ. CDR3 residues: CASSLAVRTSGSNEQFF. DNA of the CDR3: TGCGCCAGCAGCTTGGCCGTTCGAACTAGCGGGTCCAATGAGCAGTTCTTC.

The CDR3 sequence: CAISVATLNTGELFF. The CDR3 DNA reads TGTGCCATCAGTGTCGCGACTCTGAACACCGGGGAGCTGTTTTTT. The chain is built from TRBV10-3 and TRBJ2-2; no reliable D call. CDR1 ENHRY and CDR2 SYGVKD come from the germline V gene. V was cut by 4 bases and J by 1 base, with 10 bases left in between. The CDR3 is 15 residues long.

This chain's CDR3 is CASSSRVSGGNTIYF. CDR3 nucleotide sequence: TGTGCCAGCAGCTCCAGGGTTTCTGGTGGAAACACCATATATTTT. J is TRBJ1-3 and V is TRBV11-2, with D perhaps matching TRBD1 (5 bases). V dropped 4 bases and J dropped 3 bases, with 13 bases sitting between them. The CDR3 is made up of 15 amino acids. Germline CDR1 is SGHAT and CDR2 is FQNNGV.

V usage is TRBV7-2 and J usage is TRBJ1-4; possibly TRBD1 for D (5 bases). Trimming left V 2 bases short and J 1 base short, with 14 bases between. Germline V CDR1 and CDR2: SGHTA, FQGNSA. The CDR3 is made up of 17 amino acids. CDR3 bases: TGTGCCAGCAGCTTAATCGGGGGGAGGCAAACTAATGAAAAACTGTTTTTT. This sequence encodes CASSLIGGRQTNEKLFF.

The V and J genes are TRBV11-2 and TRBJ2-1; 7 positions match TRBD2. The CDR3 consists of 13 residues. Germline trimming cut 0 bases from V and 14 bases from J; bases unmatched to any gene: 7. CDR1 is SGHAT, CDR2 FQNNGV, per germline. The CDR3 DNA is TGTGCCAGCAGCTTAGAAGCTAGCGGTCAAAAGTTCTTC. The encoded protein is CASSLEASGQKFF.

This clone was seen once. This chain links TRBV18 with TRBJ2-3; D possibly corresponds to TRBD2 (6 bases). Trimming took off 2 bases at V and 2 bases at J, with 14 bases between the two ends. The CDR3 contains 16 residues. Germline CDR1 is KGHSH and CDR2 is LQKENI. DNA of the CDR3: TGTGCCAGCTCACCATCTTCGGCGGGAACCACAGATACGCAGTATTTT. Protein product: CASSPSSAGTTDTQYF.

This rearrangement joins TRBV11-1 to TRBJ1-2; D is ambiguous. With 5 bases removed from V and 2 bases from J, the gap between germline ends came to 12 bases. The CDR3 loop spans 14 amino acids. The germline V gene has CDR1 SGHAT and CDR2 FQDESV (reference sequence). The CDR3 spells CASSPSEGNYGYTF. The CDR3 DNA is TGTGCCAGCAGCCCCTCTGAGGGCAACTATGGCTACACCTTC.

CDR3 region: CASSLVAGDTDTQYF. The CDR3 region has the DNA TGTGCCAGCAGCTTAGTTGCAGGGGACACAGATACGCAGTATTTT. The chain uses TRBV7-2 and TRBJ2-3; maybe TRBD1 (6 bases). This CDR3 comprises 15 residues. Germline V lookup: CDR1 SGHTA, CDR2 FQGNSA. Trimming took 1 base from V and 2 from J, leaving 10 bases between them.

The rearrangement uses TRBV9 and TRBJ2-1; TRBD1 aligns across 7 bases. J was trimmed by 3 bases and V by 0 bases; bases with no gene match: 3. The CDR3 sequence is 15 residues long. CDR1 and CDR2 (germline): SGDLS, YYNGEE. The CDR3 DNA is TGTGCCAGCAGCGTAGAGGACAGGAGCTACAATGAGCAGTTCTTC. As protein: CASSVEDRSYNEQFF. Combining the CDR3 with reference TRBV9 and TRBJ2-1 gives the whole variable domain DSGVTQTPKHLITATGQRVTLRCSPRSGDLSVYWYQQSLDQGLQFLIQYYNGEERAKGNILERFSAQQFPDLHSELNLSSLELGDSALYFCASSVEDRSYNEQFFGPGTRLTVL.

The chain recombines TRBV4-2 with TRBJ1-4; D uncertain. In germline, CDR1 is LGHNA, CDR2 YNFKEQ. Between the trimmed V and J ends, which lost 1 base and 3 bases, there was a span of 6 bases. This CDR3 has 14 amino acids. CDR3 in DNA: TGTGCCAGCAGCCAAGGAAGCCCTAATGAAAAACTGTTTTTT. Its translation is CASSQGSPNEKLFF.

This clone was recorded a few times. The chain joins TRBV2 to TRBJ1-2, with D unresolved. CDR3 length: 11 residues. Germline V gives CDR1 SNHLY, CDR2 FYNNEI. Between the trimmed V and J ends, which lost 8 bases and 4 bases, there was a span of 8 bases. The CDR3 loop reads CASRRIYGYTF. The CDR3 DNA follows: TGTGCCAGCCGGAGAATCTATGGCTACACCTTC.

The gene calls are TRBV11-2 and TRBJ2-1; 12 nucleotides align to TRBD2. Per germline, CDR1 SGHAT and CDR2 FQNNGV. Unmatched junction bases numbered 9, after V lost 4 bases and J lost 5 bases. There are 17 residues in the CDR3. The chain's CDR3 is CASSSLALAGGNNEQFF. CDR3 nucleotides: TGTGCCAGCAGCTCCCTCGCCCTAGCGGGGGGGAACAATGAGCAGTTCTTC.